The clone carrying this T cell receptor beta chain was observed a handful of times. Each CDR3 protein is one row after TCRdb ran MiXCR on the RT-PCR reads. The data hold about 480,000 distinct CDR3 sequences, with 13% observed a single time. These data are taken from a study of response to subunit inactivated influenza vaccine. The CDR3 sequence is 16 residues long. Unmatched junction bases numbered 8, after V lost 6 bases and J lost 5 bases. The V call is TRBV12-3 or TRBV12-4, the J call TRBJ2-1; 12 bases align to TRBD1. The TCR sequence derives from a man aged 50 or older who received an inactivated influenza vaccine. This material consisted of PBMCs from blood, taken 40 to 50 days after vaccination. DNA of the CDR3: TGTGCCAGCAGCCCCTTGGGGACAGGGGGCCACAATGAGCAGTTCTTC. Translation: CASSPLGTGGHNEQFF.